This T cell receptor beta chain was captured by sequencing in a study of T cells in Graves' hyperthyroidism and ophthalmopathy. Amplified regions were TCR beta CDR3 sequences from RNA transcripts. First-round RT-PCR of the TCR CDR3 relied on the HTBI primer set. TCRdb re-analysed the multiplex PCR reads in MiXCR, keeping a single row per CDR3 protein. Of 300,000 to 450,000 distinct CDR3 sequences in the sample, around a sixth are singletons; the top ten hold about 38%. Thyroid ultrasound and orbital computed tomography, with clinical symptoms and serum thyroxine and TRAb, informed diagnoses. The source of the PBMCs was less than 12 ml of fresh peripheral blood. In this sample, this clonotype turned up a few times. Its antigen is currently unknown. V lost 5 bases to trimming and J lost 0 bases; unmatched junction nucleotides: 7. This CDR3 spans 17 amino acids. The germline CDR1 and CDR2 sequences are MRHNA and SNTAGT.

General study findings and limits: Blood also contained most expanded thyroid clonotypes above 0.001.

The TCR sequence derives from a man between 18 and 29 years old with Graves' ophthalmopathy. V is TRBV6-4 and J is TRBJ2-6; 7 bases are shared with TRBD1. The sequencing sample was made of blood. The CDR3 DNA reads TGTGCCAGCAGTCCAACAGGGGCCGACTCTGGGGCCAACGTCCTGACTTTC. Translation gives CASSPTGADSGANVLTF.